Described below is a single T cell receptor (beta chain) sequence and its context. Its antigen remains unidentified. The sample belongs to a study of siplizumab effects on memory and regulatory T cells. Whole-study results and caveats: Siplizumab led to significantly less abundant alloreactive sequences that could be traced back to unstimulated CD4+ memory cells. Naive T cells appeared more diverse than memory cells and seemed to be major alloresponse contributors. Under siplizumab, an average around 68% of mappable alloreactive CD4+ clones were Treg-derived, compared with approximately 27% in controls.

With 4 bases removed from V and 9 bases from J, the gap between germline ends came to 19 bases. Germline V gives CDR1 MNHEY, CDR2 SMNVEV (reference sequence). The CDR3 covers 15 residues. Every sample had approximately 10^5 of its TCR templates assayed. Some clones are missing from TCRdb's copy, which holds only in-frame ones; the method was immunoSEQ multiplex PCR. Altogether tens of thousands of clones are present, approximately 93% being singletons, with the ten largest covering roughly a sixth. The TCR was taken from a human donor in good health. The source material was CD8+ T cells sorted from blood. The chain uses TRBV27 and TRBJ2-1, with a possible D match to TRBD2 (6 bases). In nucleotides, the CDR3 is TGTGCCAGCAGTTCCCTACTAGCAGGGTTCCGTGAGCAGTTCTTC. It translates to CASSSLLAGFREQFF.